The rows below give T cell receptor beta chains drawn from one sample of a study of shared clonotypes between healthy human individuals. Method: immunoSEQ multiplex PCR; TCRdb's copy keeps in-frame clones and lacks some. The sample has 1 million to 1.2 million clones; 60% to 80% are singletons. Sequencing was performed on memory CD4+ T cells from PBMCs. The receptors originated from a man aged 18 to 30 in good health. Some clones in this sample may be carry-over from other donors' samples. CDR3s include the opening cysteine and the closing phenylalanine or tryptophan. D genes are given only for firm matches. Clone size is stated in some rows and not others, as once, few, many or a class when expanded.

J gene	V gene	CDR3 length	D gene	clone size	CDR3 protein	CDR3 DNA
TRBJ2-7	TRBV2	13	.	.	CASLTGSSYEQYF	TGTGCCAGCCTTACAGGGAGTAGCTACGAGCAGTACTTC
TRBJ2-5	TRBV7-2	14	.	.	CASSLVTGIETQYF	TGTGCCAGCAGCTTAGTTACCGGAATAGAGACCCAGTACTTC
TRBJ1-1	TRBV28	15	TRBD1	.	CASRGQGIRASEAFF	TGTGCCAGCAGAGGACAGGGTATCCGGGCCAGTGAAGCTTTCTTT
TRBJ2-5	TRBV7-9	14	.	.	CASSSVGRVETQYF	TGTGCCAGCAGCTCGGTGGGGAGAGTGGAGACCCAGTACTTC
TRBJ2-7	TRBV11-2	13	.	.	CASSLEAGYEQYF	TGTGCCAGCAGCTTAGAGGCTGGCTACGAGCAGTACTTC
TRBJ1-1	TRBV2	13	.	few	CANMQEMNTEAFF	TGTGCCAATATGCAAGAAATGAACACTGAAGCTTTCTTT
TRBJ1-2	TRBV12-2	19	.	.	CASRLAVLPPGQGVYGYTF	TGTGCAAGTCGCTTAGCGGTCCTTCCGCCGGGACAGGGAGTCTATGGCTACACCTTC
TRBJ2-2	TRBV5-1	14	.	.	CASSSLGRTGELFF	TGCGCCAGCAGCTCCTTAGGGAGAACCGGGGAGCTGTTTTTT
TRBJ1-1	TRBV5-6	14	.	.	CASSLAPGNTEAFF	TGTGCCAGCAGCTTGGCCCCGGGGAACACTGAAGCTTTCTTT
TRBJ2-6	TRBV7-3	15	TRBD1	.	CASSPGQGWANVLTF	TGTGCCAGCAGCCCGGGACAGGGTTGGGCCAACGTCCTGACTTTC
TRBJ2-7	TRBV28	17	TRBD1	.	CASSFPPGTDSSYEQYF	TGTGCCAGCAGTTTCCCTCCCGGGACAGACTCCTCCTACGAGCAGTACTTC
TRBJ1-5	TRBV2	15	.	.	CASSEGTKSNQPQHF	TGTGCCAGCAGTGAGGGAACGAAGAGCAATCAGCCCCAGCATTTT
TRBJ1-1	TRBV18	12	.	once	CASSQGNTEAFF	TGTGCCAGCTCACAGGGGAACACTGAAGCTTTCTTT
TRBJ1-1	TRBV27	14	TRBD1	.	CASRPGQGGTEAFF	TGTGCCAGCAGACCCGGACAGGGAGGGACTGAAGCTTTCTTT
TRBJ2-7	TRBV18	15	.	few	CASSLQGARDYEQYF	TGTGCCAGCTCACTTCAGGGAGCTCGCGACTACGAGCAGTACTTC
TRBJ1-3	TRBV11-2	16	.	.	CASSFPSSYSGNTIYF	TGTGCCAGCAGCTTCCCCAGTTCCTACTCTGGAAACACCATATATTTT
TRBJ2-3	TRBV10-2	14	.	.	CASSNRAVTDTQYF	TGCGCCAGCAGCAACCGGGCCGTAACAGATACGCAGTATTTT
TRBJ2-7	TRBV5-4	14	.	.	CASSLDGASYEQYF	TGTGCCAGCAGCTTGGATGGGGCCTCCTACGAGCAGTACTTC